A single sample gave rise to the 9 T cell receptor beta chains below, sequenced in a study of control samples from healthy donors and cancer patients. Assay used: immunoSEQ multiplex PCR; TCRdb lists only in-frame clones, some missing. The sample holds more than 95,000 clones, 80% to 90% seen once. Sequencing was done on a sample of blood. Receptors were obtained from a woman between 50 and 59 years old in good health.

This chain uses TRBV14 with TRBJ2-3; D possibly corresponds to TRBD1 (5 bases). Germline V gene sequence: CDR1 SGHDN, CDR2 FVKESK. Trimming removed 4 bases from V and 8 bases from J, with 16 bases in between. CDR3 length: 14 amino acids. The CDR3 DNA is TGTGCCAGCAGCCGCCGACAGTCCCCGGGTACGCAGTATTTT. It translates to CASSRRQSPGTQYF.

The chain carries TRBV9 and TRBJ1-5, with a tentative D call TRBD1 (5 bases). The CDR3 length is 15 residues. Trimming left V 0 bases short and J 3 bases short, with 10 bases between. CDR1 and CDR2 from the germline V gene are SGDLS and YYNGEE. CDR3 region: CASSVDGRVNQPQHF. CDR3 bases: TGTGCCAGCAGCGTAGATGGCAGGGTCAATCAGCCCCAGCATTTT.

CDR3 loop: CASSEGLARARGGNEQFF. In DNA form, the CDR3 reads TGTGCCAGCAGCGAGGGACTAGCGCGAGCCCGGGGAGGCAATGAGCAGTTCTTC. The chain links TRBV9 to TRBJ2-1; 10 nucleotides align to TRBD2. This CDR3 spans 18 amino acids. V was pared by 3 bases and J by 6 bases, with 15 bases of the junction left unmatched. In germline, CDR1 is SGDLS, CDR2 YYNGEE. The full variable domain, completed using reference TRBV9 and TRBJ2-1, is DSGVTQTPKHLITATGQRVTLRCSPRSGDLSVYWYQQSLDQGLQFLIQYYNGEERAKGNILERFSAQQFPDLHSELNLSSLELGDSALYFCASSEGLARARGGNEQFFGPGTRLTVL.

This CDR3 reads CASSPNLYSTNEKLFF. Written as DNA, the CDR3 is TGTGCCAGCAGTCCGAACCTATATTCAACTAATGAAAAACTGTTTTTT. The chain recombines TRBV28 with TRBJ1-4; D gene unclear. V lost 5 bases and J lost 0, with 13 bases in between. Germline V gives CDR1 MDHEN, CDR2 SYDVKM. The CDR3 loop spans 16 amino acids.

V and J are TRBV3-1 (or the pseudogene TRBV3-2) and TRBJ1-6; TRBD1 matches at 10 bases. Germline-derived CDR1 and CDR2 are LGHDT and YNNKEL (reference sequence). V lost 5 bases, J lost 2 bases, and 3 bases stayed unmatched. The CDR3 length is 16 residues. CDR3 bases: TGTGCCAGCAGCGGGGACAGGGGAACCTATAATTCACCCCTCCACTTT. Its protein product is CASSGDRGTYNSPLHF.

A few counts support this clone. J is TRBJ1-2 and V is TRBV6-6; the D gene is possibly TRBD1 (6 bases). V was trimmed by 5 bases and J by 4 bases, leaving 23 bases between them. The CDR3 loop spans 17 amino acids. The germline V gene has CDR1 MNHNY and CDR2 SVGAGI (reference sequence). The CDR3 sequence: CASSPDLISGGLYGYTF. The CDR3 DNA follows: TGTGCCAGCAGTCCAGACCTAATCTCCGGGGGCCTCTATGGCTACACCTTC.

Concerning this clone: One end of the junction is discordant with germline, which a read error may explain. This rearrangement joins TRBV5-1 to TRBJ2-3; 8 positions match TRBD2. The CDR3 consists of 14 residues. Germline CDR1 SGHRS, CDR2 YFSETQ. CDR3 nucleotide sequence: TGCGCCAGCAGCATGCGGACTAGCATAGATACGCAGTATTTT. Residues: CASSMRTSIDTQYF.

The chain recombines TRBV24-1 with TRBJ2-4; tentatively, D is TRBD1 or TRBD2 (5 bases each). There are 15 residues in the CDR3. In germline, CDR1 is KGHDR, CDR2 SFDVKD. Trimming shortened V by 4 bases and J by 0 bases, and 9 bases separated the two germline ends. The CDR3 DNA follows: TGTGCCACCAGTGACCCCGGGACAGCCAAAAACATTCAGTACTTC. Residues: CATSDPGTAKNIQYF.

The rearrangement joins TRBV5-4 to TRBJ1-4; D may be TRBD1 (5 bases). The CDR3 length is 12 residues. Germline assignment: CDR1 SGHNT and CDR2 YYREEE (reference sequence). The V end lost 0 bases, the J end lost 10 bases, and 7 bases lay between the germline ends. For the CDR3, the DNA is TGTGCCAGCAGCTTGGACGGGGGAAAACTGTTTTTT. It specifies CASSLDGGKLFF.